The sequence of this T cell receptor beta chain was determined in a study of CD8 T cells in ankylosing spondylitis. Notes on the study in general: Disease-associated clonotypes exhibited CD8+ identity and were relatively infrequent in peripheral blood. Disease-associated clones were reportedly significantly overrepresented in matched ankylosing spondylitis synovial fluid. Earlier reports found some motif variants in synovial fluid and blood in reactive arthritis. The study identified a TCR beta motif of several highly homologous variants that appeared characteristic of ankylosing spondylitis blood.

Making the TCR beta libraries involved quantitative 5'-RACE with molecular barcodes. MiXCR, run by TCRdb on the 5' RACE reads, gives a single entry per CDR3 protein. The sample has 330,000 or so distinct CDR3 sequences, approximately 8.2% seen once. This clonotype was counted between two and nine times. The target antigen is unknown. V was clipped by 6 bases and J by 4 bases, with 16 bases between them. The germline gives CDR1 MNHEY, CDR2 SMNVEV (reference sequence). The CDR3 is made up of 14 amino acids. This sequence was found in a male donor with ankylosing spondylitis. The rearrangement links TRBV27 to TRBJ2-7; a weak D match, TRBD2 (5 bases). The sample comprised blood, either unsorted or a sorted T cell fraction (not recorded which). DNA of the CDR3: TGTGCCAGCAGCCACGGACTGCCTTCGTACGAGCAGTACTTC. Translated: CASSHGLPSYEQYF.